The TCR beta chain described here comes from a study of cytomegalovirus exposure and HLA in healthy donors. Concerning this clone: Its antigen is still unknown.

Researchers ran the PCR with 60 Vbeta and 13 Jbeta primers. Sequenced by immunoSEQ multiplex PCR; TCRdb stores in-frame clones only, minus some. The table includes approximately 210,000 clones, 77% detected once. Trimming took 5 bases from V and 5 from J; bases not matched to a gene: 8. The germline V gene encodes CDR1 SGHNT and CDR2 YYREEE (reference sequence). The CDR3 has 14 residues. Study-wide points: An analysis was carried out at a later point. It showed that HLA-associated TCR beta chains were more clonally expanded than equally common non-associated chains.

Sample: PBMCs. This clonotype was obtained from a woman aged 30 to 39 in good health and CMV-seropositive. The V call is TRBV5-4, the J call TRBJ2-3; 7 bases agree with TRBD1. CDR3: CASSNRGGQDTQYF. DNA of the CDR3: TGTGCCAGCAGTAACAGAGGGGGCCAAGATACGCAGTATTTT.